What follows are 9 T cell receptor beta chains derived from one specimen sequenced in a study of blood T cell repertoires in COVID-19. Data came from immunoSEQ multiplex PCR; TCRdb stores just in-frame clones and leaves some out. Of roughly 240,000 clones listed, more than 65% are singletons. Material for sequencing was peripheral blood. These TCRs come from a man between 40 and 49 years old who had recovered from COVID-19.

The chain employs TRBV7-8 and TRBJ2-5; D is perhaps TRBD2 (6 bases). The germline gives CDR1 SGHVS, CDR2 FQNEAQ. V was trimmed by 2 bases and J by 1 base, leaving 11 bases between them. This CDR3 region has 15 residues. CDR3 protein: CASSLWFSGQETQYF. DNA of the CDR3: TGTGCCAGCAGCTTATGGTTTAGCGGCCAAGAGACCCAGTACTTC.

The CDR3 sequence: CASGRDRVRYEQYF. CDR3 DNA: TGTGCCAGCGGGAGGGACAGGGTCCGCTACGAGCAGTACTTC. This chain joins TRBV27 and TRBJ2-7; the match to TRBD1 covers 9 bases. There are 14 residues in the CDR3. V lost 8 bases and J lost 3; bases outside the gene matches: 8. Germline V CDR1 and CDR2: MNHEY, SMNVEV (reference sequence).

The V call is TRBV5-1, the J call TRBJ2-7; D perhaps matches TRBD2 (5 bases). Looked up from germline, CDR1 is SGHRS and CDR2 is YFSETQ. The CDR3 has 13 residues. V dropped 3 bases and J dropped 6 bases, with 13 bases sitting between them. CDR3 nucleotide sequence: TGCGCCAGCAGCTCACGAGAACGGGGCGAGCAGTACTTC. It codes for CASSSRERGEQYF.

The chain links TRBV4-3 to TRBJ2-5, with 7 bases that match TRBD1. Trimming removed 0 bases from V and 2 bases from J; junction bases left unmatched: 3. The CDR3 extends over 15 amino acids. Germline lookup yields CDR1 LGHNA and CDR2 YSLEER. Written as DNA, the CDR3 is TGCGCCAGCAGCCAAGATACCAGGGGGCAAGAGACCCAGTACTTC. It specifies CASSQDTRGQETQYF.

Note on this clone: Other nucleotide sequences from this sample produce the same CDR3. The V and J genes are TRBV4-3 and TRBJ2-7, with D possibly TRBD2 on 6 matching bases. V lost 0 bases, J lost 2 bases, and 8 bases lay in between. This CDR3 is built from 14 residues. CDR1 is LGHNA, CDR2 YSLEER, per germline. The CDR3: CASSQDPGAYEQYF. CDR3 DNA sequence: TGCGCCAGCAGCCAAGACCCGGGGGCCTACGAGCAGTACTTC.

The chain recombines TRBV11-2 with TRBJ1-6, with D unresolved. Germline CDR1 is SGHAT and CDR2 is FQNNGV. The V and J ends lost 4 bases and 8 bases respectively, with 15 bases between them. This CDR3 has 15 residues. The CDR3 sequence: CASSSRPVGDSPLHF. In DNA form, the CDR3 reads TGTGCCAGCAGCTCCAGGCCCGTTGGCGATTCACCCCTCCACTTT.

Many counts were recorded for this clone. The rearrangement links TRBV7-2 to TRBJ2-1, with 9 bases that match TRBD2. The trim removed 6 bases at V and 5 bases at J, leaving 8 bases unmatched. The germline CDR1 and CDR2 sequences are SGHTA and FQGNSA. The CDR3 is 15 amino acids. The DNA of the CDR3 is TGTGCCAGCAGACTTGGGACTAGCTTTAACAATGAGCAGTTCTTC. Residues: CASRLGTSFNNEQFF.

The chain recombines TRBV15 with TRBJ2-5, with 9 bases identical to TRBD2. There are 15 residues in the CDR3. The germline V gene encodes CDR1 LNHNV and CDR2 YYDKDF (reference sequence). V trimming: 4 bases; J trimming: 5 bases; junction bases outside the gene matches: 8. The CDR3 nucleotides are TGTGCCACCAGCACCAGGCCAGCGGGAGGTGAGACCCAGTACTTC. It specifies CATSTRPAGGETQYF.

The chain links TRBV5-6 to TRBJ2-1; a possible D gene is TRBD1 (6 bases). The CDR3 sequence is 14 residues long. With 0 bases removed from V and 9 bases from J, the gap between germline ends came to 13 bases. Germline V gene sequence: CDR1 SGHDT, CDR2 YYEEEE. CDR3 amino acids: CASSLGTGPAEQFF. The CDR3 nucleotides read TGTGCCAGCAGCTTGGGTACAGGGCCCGCTGAGCAGTTCTTC.